Shown below are 13 T cell receptor beta chains from a single sample sequenced in a study of blood T cell repertoires in COVID-19. TCRdb keeps only in-frame clones here, not all; method: immunoSEQ multiplex PCR. The sample yields 150,000 to 200,000 clones, 80% to 85% seen once. Specimen: peripheral blood. Source of these receptors: a woman in her 70s with COVID-19, enrolled during active disease.

This clone occurred a few times. J is TRBJ1-3 and V is TRBV28, with a tentative D call TRBD1 (6 bases). Germline CDR1 and CDR2: MDHEN and SYDVKM. The CDR3 length is 11 residues. Trimming cost V 9 bases and J 8 bases, with 11 bases left between them. DNA for the CDR3: TGTGCCAGGGGGGCGGGTCACACCATATATTTT. The encoded protein is CARGAGHTIYF.

This chain joins TRBV5-1 and TRBJ2-7; perhaps TRBD1 as D (5 bases). The CDR3 runs to 17 residues. With 0 bases removed from V and 0 bases from J, the gap between germline ends came to 16 bases. Germline-derived CDR1 and CDR2 are SGHRS and YFSETQ. The CDR3 region is CASSLAGGQGSSYEQYF. DNA for the CDR3: TGCGCCAGCAGCTTGGCCGGTGGGCAGGGCAGCTCCTACGAGCAGTACTTC.

The chain joins TRBV6-5 to TRBJ1-5, with D perhaps TRBD1 (5 bases). The CDR3 runs 15 residues. Germline-derived CDR1 and CDR2 are MNHEY and SVGAGI. Deletions cut 8 bases from V and 3 bases from J, with 17 bases between. CDR3 region: CASVLGQGLNQPQHF. In DNA form, the CDR3 reads TGTGCCAGCGTATTGGGCCAGGGCCTCAATCAGCCCCAGCATTTT.

The gene calls are TRBV2 and TRBJ1-2; D gene unclear. CDR3 length: 12 amino acids. V lost 6 bases and J lost 6, with 11 bases in between. The germline gives CDR1 SNHLY, CDR2 FYNNEI. CDR3 DNA sequence: TGTGCCAGCAGACCCGAGGGTCATGGCTACACCTTC. Translating it yields CASRPEGHGYTF.

In nucleotides, the CDR3 is TGTGCCAGCAGCTTAGGGACAGGGGAAATGGGAGAGCAGTTCTTC. This encodes CASSLGTGEMGEQFF. The chain employs TRBV7-8 and TRBJ2-1; 9 bases are a match to TRBD1. CDR3 size: 15 residues. Losses at the gene ends were 1 base for V and 10 bases for J; bases not matched to a gene: 8. CDR1 SGHVS and CDR2 FQNEAQ come from the germline V gene. The whole variable domain, filled in from reference TRBV7-8 and TRBJ2-1, reads GAGVSQSPRYKVAKRGQDVALRCDPISGHVSLFWYQQALGQGPEFLTYFQNEAQLDKSGLPSDRFFAERPEGSVSTLKIQRTQQEDSAVYLCASSLGTGEMGEQFFGPGTRLTVL.

The rearrangement joins TRBV28 to TRBJ2-2; 8 bases agree with TRBD2. CDR1 and CDR2 (germline): MDHEN, SYDVKM. The ends lost 5 bases at V and 4 bases at J; junction bases unmatched: 3. This CDR3 has 14 amino acids. CDR3 loop: CASSRLARTGELFF. CDR3 nucleotides: TGTGCCAGCAGTAGACTAGCGCGCACCGGGGAGCTGTTTTTT.

This sequence joins TRBV12-5 and TRBJ1-2, with 7 bases fitting TRBD1. The trim removed 7 bases at V and 4 bases at J, leaving 12 bases unmatched. Germline CDR1 and CDR2: LGHNT and FRNRAP. The CDR3 has 15 amino acids. The CDR3 DNA is TGTGCTAGTGCCTCACCCGGACAGGACCTCTATGGCTACACCTTC. This encodes CASASPGQDLYGYTF.

The J gene is TRBJ2-3, the V gene TRBV28; 7 bases align to TRBD2. After removal of 6 bases from V and 1 base from J, the junction contained 4 bases not matched to a gene. This CDR3 is built from 14 residues. CDR1 is MDHEN, CDR2 SYDVKM, per germline. The CDR3 sequence is CASSPGGGTDTQYF. CDR3 coding DNA: TGTGCCAGCAGCCCTGGGGGGGGCACAGATACGCAGTATTTT. Full variable domain (missing parts from reference TRBV28 and TRBJ2-3): DVKVTQSSRYLVKRTGEKVFLECVQDMDHENMFWYRQDPGLGLRLIYFSYDVKMKEKGDIPEGYSVSREKKERFSLILESASTNQTSMYLCASSPGGGTDTQYFGPGTRLTVL.

This clone occurred many times. As DNA, the CDR3 is TGTGCCAGCAGGGACGGAGGCTCTGGAAACACCATATATTTT. This encodes CASRDGGSGNTIYF. The V call is TRBV28, the J call TRBJ1-3; D is unresolved. V was cut by 6 bases and J by 0 bases, with 9 bases left in between. Germline CDR1 is MDHEN and CDR2 is SYDVKM. The CDR3 length is 14 residues.

The rearrangement joins TRBV15 to TRBJ1-2; 9 nucleotides align to TRBD1. The CDR3 totals 16 residues. Germline CDR1 and CDR2: LNHNV and YYDKDF (reference sequence). Unmatched junction bases numbered 6, after V lost 4 bases and J lost 0 bases. The DNA for the CDR3 is TGTGCCACCAGCAACCCCGGGACAGGGACTAACTATGGCTACACCTTC. This sequence encodes CATSNPGTGTNYGYTF.

The gene calls are TRBV18 and TRBJ2-7; 7 nucleotides line up with TRBD2. This CDR3 is built from 14 residues. The V gene's germline CDR1 is KGHSH and CDR2 LQKENI. V dropped 5 bases and J dropped 7; count of bases not matched to a gene: 11. The CDR3 loop reads CASSRTSSMGEQYF. The CDR3 nucleotides read TGTGCCAGCTCAAGGACTAGTTCGATGGGGGAGCAGTACTTC. The variable domain in full, with the rest retrieved from reference TRBV18 and TRBJ2-7, is NAGVMQNPRHLVRRRGQEARLRCSPMKGHSHVYWYRQLPEEGLKFMVYLQKENIIDESGMPKERFSAEFPKEGPSILRIQQVVRGDSAAYFCASSRTSSMGEQYFGPGTRLTVT.

The rearrangement uses TRBV19 and TRBJ2-6; D is unresolved. Germline CDR1 is LNHDA and CDR2 is SQIVND (reference sequence). The CDR3 has 14 residues. V lost 5 bases, J lost 2 bases, and 7 bases lay in between. The CDR3 sequence is CASSDTAGANVLTF. For the CDR3, the DNA is TGTGCCAGTAGTGACACTGCTGGGGCCAACGTCCTGACTTTC.

The chain has TRBV28 and TRBJ2-2; 8 nucleotides align to TRBD1. From germline, CDR1 is MDHEN and CDR2 SYDVKM. The CDR3 sequence is 15 residues long. The trim removed 5 bases at V and 5 bases at J, leaving 7 bases unmatched. The DNA of the CDR3 is TGTGCCAGCAGTCCAGGGGGCGCGGGAACCGGGGAGCTGTTTTTT. Translation: CASSPGGAGTGELFF.